The 29 T cell receptor beta chains listed next were all sequenced from one sample in a study of cytomegalovirus exposure and HLA in healthy donors. The PCR used 60 Vbeta and 13 Jbeta primers. Clones were read by immunoSEQ multiplex PCR, and TCRdb kept only the in-frame ones, dropping some. Of under 60,000 clones listed, just under 85% are singletons. The sequenced sample consisted of PBMCs. The receptors come from a man over 45 in good health and CMV-seronegative.

The chain couples TRBV20-1 to TRBJ2-7; the D gene is possibly TRBD2 (5 bases). V was clipped by 1 base and J by 9 bases, with 10 bases between them. Germline loops: CDR1 DFQATT, CDR2 SNEGSKA (reference sequence). The CDR3 spans 11 residues. Here the CDR3 DNA reads TGCAGTGCTAGAGGACTCGAGGGGCAGTACTTC. Translation gives CSARGLEGQYF.

This clone was picked up one time. The chain links TRBV27 to TRBJ2-2; D perhaps matches TRBD2 (7 bases). Germline loops: CDR1 MNHEY, CDR2 SMNVEV (reference sequence). Between the trimmed V and J ends, which lost 6 bases and 5 bases, there was a span of 13 bases. The CDR3 runs 14 residues. CDR3 bases: TGTGCCAGCAGGGTGGGGGGGCCAACCGGGGAGCTGTTTTTT. Encoded protein: CASRVGGPTGELFF.

This clone has a single count. The chain is built from TRBV6-5 and TRBJ2-1; D gene unclear. CDR3 size: 12 residues. V lost 4 bases and J 9 bases, leaving 10 bases between the germline ends. In germline, CDR1 is MNHEY, CDR2 SVGAGI. The DNA of the CDR3 is TGTGCCAGCAGTTCGTCTCGGGTTGAGCAGTTCTTC. Its protein product is CASSSSRVEQFF.

Regarding this clone: In the same sample, other DNA sequences code for this CDR3. The chain recombines TRBV9 with TRBJ1-2; no reliable D call. This CDR3 is built from 14 residues. Germline V CDR1 and CDR2: SGDLS, YYNGEE. The V end lost 0 bases, the J end lost 6 bases, and 12 bases lay between the germline ends. This CDR3 is CASSVETGVDGYTF. DNA of the CDR3: TGTGCCAGCAGCGTAGAAACCGGGGTAGATGGCTACACCTTC.

The chain couples TRBV11-2 to TRBJ1-4, with unresolved D. Per the germline V gene, CDR1 is SGHAT and CDR2 is FQNNGV. Trimming removed 2 bases from V and 7 bases from J, with 11 bases in between. The CDR3 sequence is 14 residues long. The DNA for the CDR3 is TGTGCCAGCAGCTTATCCCAGGCTGCTGAAAAACTGTTTTTT. Protein product: CASSLSQAAEKLFF.

The rearrangement joins TRBV19 to TRBJ1-5; a possible D gene is TRBD1 (6 bases). The CDR3 extends over 13 amino acids. CDR1 is LNHDA and CDR2 is SQIVND in the germline V gene (reference sequence). V was trimmed by 10 bases and J by 3 bases, leaving 13 bases between them. Here the CDR3 DNA reads TGTGCCACCACGACAGGCCCCAATCAGCCCCAGCATTTT. Its protein product is CATTTGPNQPQHF. Full variable domain (remainder filled in from reference TRBV19 and TRBJ1-5): DGGITQSPKYLFRKEGQNVTLSCEQNLNHDAMYWYRQDPGQGLRLIYYSQIVNDFQKGDIAEGYSVSREKKESFPLTVTSAQKNPTAFYLCATTTGPNQPQHFGDGTRLSIL.

The genes are TRBV2 and TRBJ2-2, with D maybe TRBD1 (6 bases). The CDR3 runs to 19 residues. Germline V gene lookup returns CDR1 SNHLY and CDR2 FYNNEI. V was shortened by 4 bases and J by 4 bases, with 25 bases between the two germline ends. CDR3 in amino acids: CASSGHSPTGILSTGELFF. CDR3 in DNA: TGTGCCAGCAGTGGCCATTCCCCAACAGGGATATTGAGCACCGGGGAGCTGTTTTTT.

This rearrangement joins TRBV13 to TRBJ2-1, with 13 bases identical to TRBD2. J was trimmed by 0 bases and V by 5 bases; bases with no gene match: 13. Germline-derived CDR1 and CDR2 are PRHDT and FYEKMQ (reference sequence). The CDR3 has 20 residues. The CDR3 nucleotides read TGTGCCAGCAGCGAGTACAAACGGACTAGCGGGAGAGACTCCTACAATGAGCAGTTCTTC. Translating gives CASSEYKRTSGRDSYNEQFF.

The chain uses TRBV30 and TRBJ2-6; maybe TRBD2 (5 bases). The germline V gene has CDR1 GTSNPN and CDR2 SVGIG (reference sequence). CDR3 length: 15 amino acids. The ends were cut back, 0 bases at V and 0 bases at J, with 6 bases in the middle. The CDR3 spells CAWSVRASGANVLTF. The CDR3 region has the DNA TGTGCCTGGAGTGTGAGGGCCTCTGGGGCCAACGTCCTGACTTTC.

V usage is TRBV7-2 and J usage is TRBJ2-5; TRBD2 is a possible D gene (6 bases). V was trimmed by 5 bases and J by 1 base, leaving 11 bases between them. The CDR3 totals 14 residues. Germline V lookup: CDR1 SGHTA, CDR2 FQGNSA. CDR3 amino acids: CASSPAGTQETQYF. The CDR3 DNA is TGTGCCAGCAGCCCCGCGGGGACCCAAGAGACCCAGTACTTC. The full variable domain, rest sourced from reference TRBV7-2 and TRBJ2-5, is GAGVSQSPSNKVTEKGKDVELRCDPISGHTALYWYRQSLGQGLEFLIYFQGNSAPDKSGLPSDRFSAERTGGSVSTLTIQRTQQEDSAVYLCASSPAGTQETQYFGPGTRLLVL.

The chain is built from TRBV5-1 and TRBJ1-2; 10 bases align to TRBD1. CDR3 length equals 16 residues. CDR1 is SGHRS, CDR2 YFSETQ, per germline. J was trimmed by 8 bases and V by 0 bases; bases with no gene match: 10. The CDR3 reads CASSLAGVGTGDGYTF. The DNA of the CDR3 is TGCGCCAGCAGCTTGGCAGGTGTGGGGACAGGGGACGGCTACACCTTC.

The chain couples TRBV6-1 to TRBJ2-5, with 8 bases fitting TRBD2. The CDR3 has 16 residues. With 1 base clipped from V and 4 bases from J, the junction kept 8 bases outside the gene matches. The germline CDR1 and CDR2 sequences are MNHNS and SASEGT. CDR3 sequence (DNA): TGTGCCAGCAGTGAAGTGGGACGGGGGGGCCGAGAGACCCAGTACTTC. Translated: CASSEVGRGGRETQYF.

This chain links TRBV7-3 with TRBJ2-1; 11 bases agree with TRBD2. Germline V lookup: CDR1 SGHTA, CDR2 FQGTGA. CDR3 size: 15 residues. V trimming: 4 bases; J trimming: 5 bases; junction bases outside the gene matches: 4. The CDR3 nucleotides are TGTGCCAGCAGCTCAACTAGCGGGGGTAACAATGAGCAGTTCTTC. This gives the protein CASSSTSGGNNEQFF. Full variable domain (missing parts from reference TRBV7-3 and TRBJ2-1): GAGVSQTPSNKVTEKGKYVELRCDPISGHTALYWYRQSLGQGPEFLIYFQGTGAADDSGLPNDRFFAVRPEGSVSTLKIQRTERGDSAVYLCASSSTSGGNNEQFFGPGTRLTVL.

This chain links TRBV7-8 with TRBJ2-7; 12 bases are a match to TRBD2. V lost 5 bases to trimming and J lost 2 bases; unmatched junction nucleotides: 4. The CDR3 spans 15 residues. CDR1 SGHVS and CDR2 FQNEAQ come from the germline V gene. This CDR3 reads CASSQGLAGTYEQYF. The CDR3 DNA reads TGTGCCAGCAGCCAGGGACTAGCGGGTACCTACGAGCAGTACTTC.

The chain uses TRBV27 and TRBJ2-1, with 10 bases aligning to TRBD1. V dropped 5 bases and J dropped 4; count of bases not matched to a gene: 5. CDR1 MNHEY and CDR2 SMNVEV come from the germline V gene (reference sequence). This CDR3 has 15 residues. This CDR3 reads CASSAAGQGYNEQFF. The CDR3 DNA sequence: TGTGCCAGCAGTGCCGCGGGACAGGGGTACAATGAGCAGTTCTTC.

The rearrangement uses TRBV15 and TRBJ2-2; D is possibly TRBD2 (6 bases). V lost 5 bases and J 7 bases, leaving 17 bases between the germline ends. CDR1 and CDR2 (germline): LNHNV, YYDKDF (reference sequence). This CDR3 is built from 15 residues. CDR3: CATSLNSAGIGELFF. DNA of the CDR3: TGTGCCACCAGCCTTAATTCGGCGGGGATCGGGGAGCTGTTTTTT. Supplemented by reference TRBV15 and TRBJ2-2, the full variable domain reads DAMVIQNPRYQVTQFGKPVTLSCSQTLNHNVMYWYQQKSSQAPKLLFHYYDKDFNNEADTPDNFQSRRPNTSFCFLDIRSPGLGDTAMYLCATSLNSAGIGELFFGEGSRLTVL.

The J gene is TRBJ1-1, the V gene TRBV7-9; 9 bases fit TRBD1. This CDR3 has 14 amino acids. V gave up 5 bases and J gave up 10 bases; unmatched junction bases: 11. Per germline, CDR1 SEHNR and CDR2 FQNEAQ (reference sequence). The CDR3 nucleotides read TGTGCCAGCAGCATGGGACAGGGAGATATCAGAGCTTTCTTT. Its protein is CASSMGQGDIRAFF.

The rearrangement links TRBV5-4 to TRBJ1-1; TRBD1 might be the D (6 bases). CDR1 SGHNT and CDR2 YYREEE come from the germline V gene (reference sequence). This CDR3 is built from 15 residues. The V and J ends lost 2 bases and 0 bases respectively, with 11 bases between them. In DNA form, the CDR3 reads TGTGCCAGCAGCTTTTCGGCAGGGGTGAACACTGAAGCTTTCTTT. Encoded protein: CASSFSAGVNTEAFF.

V is TRBV14 and J is TRBJ1-2; 9 nucleotides line up with TRBD1. J gave up 7 bases and V 5 bases, and 8 bases lay outside the gene matches. This CDR3 is 14 amino acids long. Germline lookup yields CDR1 SGHDN and CDR2 FVKESK. CDR3 protein: CASSARDRETGYTF. CDR3 nucleotides: TGTGCCAGCAGCGCCCGGGACAGGGAGACTGGCTACACCTTC.

The CDR3 nucleotides read TGTGCCTTACAACAGGGGGCACGGGCTGAAGCTTTCTTT. It translates to CALQQGARAEAFF. This chain connects TRBV28 to TRBJ1-1, with TRBD1 matching 9 bases. Germline assignment: CDR1 MDHEN and CDR2 SYDVKM. The CDR3 is 13 amino acids. V shed 11 bases, J shed 6 bases, and the junction held 10 bases outside the gene matches.

This clone was recorded a few times. V and J are TRBV5-6 and TRBJ2-1; 12 positions match TRBD1. CDR3 size: 14 residues. Germline V gene data show CDR1 as SGHDT and CDR2 as YYEEEE. V shed 5 bases and J 8 bases; nucleotides not matched to a gene: 5. CDR3 in amino acids: CASRGTGGSDEQFF. In DNA form, the CDR3 reads TGTGCCAGCAGGGGGACAGGGGGCTCCGATGAGCAGTTCTTC.

The gene calls are TRBV7-9 and TRBJ2-7; unclear D gene. The ends were cut back, 1 base at V and 7 bases at J, with 8 bases in the middle. The CDR3 contains 12 residues. Germline V lookup: CDR1 SEHNR, CDR2 FQNEAQ (reference sequence). The CDR3 coding sequence is TGTGCCAGCAGCTTAGTCTCTACGGAGCAGTACTTC. The encoded protein is CASSLVSTEQYF.

This clone was found a few times. The V and J genes are TRBV6-5 and TRBJ2-7, with TRBD2 matching over 7 bases. After removal of 0 bases from V and 1 base from J, the junction contained 6 bases not matched to a gene. The CDR3 has 16 amino acids. Germline V CDR1 and CDR2: MNHEY, SVGAGI. CDR3 DNA: TGTGCCAGCAGTTACTCTGATGGCGGGGGTTCCTACGAGCAGTACTTC. Amino acid sequence: CASSYSDGGGSYEQYF.

V and J are TRBV30 and TRBJ2-2, with D perhaps matching TRBD1 (6 bases). Germline V gene sequence: CDR1 GTSNPN, CDR2 SVGIG (reference sequence). This CDR3 comprises 14 residues. The V and J ends lost 1 base and 6 bases respectively, with 12 bases between them. This chain's CDR3 is CAWSAQTGSGELFF. The CDR3, as DNA: TGTGCCTGGAGTGCCCAAACAGGGTCCGGGGAGCTGTTTTTT.

This chain connects TRBV6-5 to TRBJ1-1; no reliable D call. Looked up from germline, CDR1 is MNHEY and CDR2 is SVGAGI. CDR3 size: 15 residues. The V and J ends lost 2 bases and 4 bases respectively, with 14 bases between them. The CDR3 spells CASSYRGVYPTEAFF. The CDR3 DNA reads TGTGCCAGCAGTTACCGCGGCGTCTATCCCACTGAAGCTTTCTTT.

This chain connects TRBV28 to TRBJ2-7; D gene unclear. Germline assignment: CDR1 MDHEN and CDR2 SYDVKM. The CDR3 loop spans 13 amino acids. V was trimmed by 5 bases and J by 4 bases, leaving 12 bases between them. As DNA, the CDR3 is TGTGCCAGCAGTGGCCCGCCATGGTACGAGCAGTACTTC. Amino acids: CASSGPPWYEQYF. Complete variable domain (other parts from reference TRBV28 and TRBJ2-7): DVKVTQSSRYLVKRTGEKVFLECVQDMDHENMFWYRQDPGLGLRLIYFSYDVKMKEKGDIPEGYSVSREKKERFSLILESASTNQTSMYLCASSGPPWYEQYFGPGTRLTVT.

In its sample, this clone was seen a few times. The CDR3 reads CASSLGGGAFYEQYF. As DNA, the CDR3 is TGTGCCAGCAGCTTGGGAGGGGGGGCGTTTTACGAGCAGTACTTC. The chain has TRBV5-6 and TRBJ2-5; D may be TRBD2 (7 bases). The J call is in doubt because the DNA end fits TRBJ2-7 better. The germline CDR1 and CDR2 sequences are SGHDT and YYEEEE. The CDR3 extends over 15 amino acids.

The chain couples TRBV4-1 to TRBJ2-7, with 7 positions matching TRBD2. V lost 3 bases and J lost 3; bases outside the gene matches: 11. This CDR3 region has 16 residues. Germline CDR1 MGHRA, CDR2 YSYEKL. The chain's CDR3 is CASSQDASWGGYEQYF. DNA of the CDR3: TGCGCCAGCAGCCAGGATGCCTCCTGGGGGGGCTACGAGCAGTACTTC.

The chain is built from TRBV18 and TRBJ1-4; maybe TRBD1 (5 bases). With 5 bases removed from V and 8 bases from J, the gap between germline ends came to 18 bases. The CDR3 has 15 amino acids. The V gene's germline CDR1 is KGHSH and CDR2 LQKENI. This CDR3 is CASSYDSLYGEKLFF. In DNA form, the CDR3 reads TGTGCCAGCTCATACGACAGTTTGTATGGAGAAAAACTGTTTTTT.